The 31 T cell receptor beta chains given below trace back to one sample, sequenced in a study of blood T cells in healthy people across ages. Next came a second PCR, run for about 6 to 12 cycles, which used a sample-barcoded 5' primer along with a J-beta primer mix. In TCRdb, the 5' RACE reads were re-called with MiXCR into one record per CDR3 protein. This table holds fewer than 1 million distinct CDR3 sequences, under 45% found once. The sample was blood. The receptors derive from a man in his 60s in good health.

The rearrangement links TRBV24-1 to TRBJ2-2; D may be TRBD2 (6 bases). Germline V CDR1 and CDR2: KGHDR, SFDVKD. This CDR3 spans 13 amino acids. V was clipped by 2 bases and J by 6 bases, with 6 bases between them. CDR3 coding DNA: TGTGCCACCAGTGATTGGAGGGCCGGGGAGCTGTTTTTT. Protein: CATSDWRAGELFF.

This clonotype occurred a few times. The CDR3 protein is CASKGLGDTQYF. The CDR3 nucleotides read TGTGCCAGCAAAGGATTGGGAGATACGCAGTATTTT. This chain uses TRBV9 with TRBJ2-3; D ambiguous. V was pared by 6 bases and J by 5 bases, with 10 bases between. Germline V lookup: CDR1 SGDLS, CDR2 YYNGEE. This CDR3 is 12 amino acids long.

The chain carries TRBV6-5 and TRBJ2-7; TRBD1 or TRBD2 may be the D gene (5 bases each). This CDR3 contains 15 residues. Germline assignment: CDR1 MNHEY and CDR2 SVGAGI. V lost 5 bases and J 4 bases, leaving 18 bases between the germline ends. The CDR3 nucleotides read TGTGCCAGCAGTCCGTCCGGGGCCGGGTTGTACGAGCAGTACTTC. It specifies CASSPSGAGLYEQYF.

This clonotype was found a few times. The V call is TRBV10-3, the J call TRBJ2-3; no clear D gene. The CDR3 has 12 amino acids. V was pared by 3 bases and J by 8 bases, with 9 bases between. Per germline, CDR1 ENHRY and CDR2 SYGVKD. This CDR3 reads CAISEKSSTQYF. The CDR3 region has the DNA TGTGCCATCAGTGAAAAAAGTTCTACGCAGTATTTT.

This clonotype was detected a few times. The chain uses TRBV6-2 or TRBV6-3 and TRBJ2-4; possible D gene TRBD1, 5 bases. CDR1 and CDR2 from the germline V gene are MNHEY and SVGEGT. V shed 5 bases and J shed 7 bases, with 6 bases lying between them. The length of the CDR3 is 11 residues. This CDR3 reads CASSAGNIQYF. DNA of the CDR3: TGTGCCAGCAGTGCAGGGAACATTCAGTACTTC.

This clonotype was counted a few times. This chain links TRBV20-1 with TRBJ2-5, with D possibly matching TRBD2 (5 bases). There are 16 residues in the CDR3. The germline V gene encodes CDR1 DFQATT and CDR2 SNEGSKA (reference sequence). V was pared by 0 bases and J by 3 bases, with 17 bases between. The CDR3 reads CSAREEAAAKKETQYF. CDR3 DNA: TGCAGTGCTAGAGAGGAGGCAGCGGCGAAAAAAGAGACCCAGTACTTC.

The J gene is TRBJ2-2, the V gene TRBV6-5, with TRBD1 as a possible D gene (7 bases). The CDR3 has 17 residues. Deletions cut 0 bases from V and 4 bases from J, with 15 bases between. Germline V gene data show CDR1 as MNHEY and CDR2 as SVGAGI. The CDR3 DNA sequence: TGTGCCAGCAGTTACTCGGATCAGGGGGACTTCACCGGGGAGCTGTTTTTT. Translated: CASSYSDQGDFTGELFF.

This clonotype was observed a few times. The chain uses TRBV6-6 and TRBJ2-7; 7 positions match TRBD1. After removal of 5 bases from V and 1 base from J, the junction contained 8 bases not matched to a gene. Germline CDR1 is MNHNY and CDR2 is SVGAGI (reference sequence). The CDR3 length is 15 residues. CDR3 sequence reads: CASSPDRVTSYEQYF. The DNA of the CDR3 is TGTGCCAGCAGTCCAGACAGGGTAACATCCTACGAGCAGTACTTC.

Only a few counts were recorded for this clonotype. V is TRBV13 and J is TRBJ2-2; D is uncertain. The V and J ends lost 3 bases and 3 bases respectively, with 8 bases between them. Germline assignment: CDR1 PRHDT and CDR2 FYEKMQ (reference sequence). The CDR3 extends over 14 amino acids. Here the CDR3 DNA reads TGTGCCAGCAGCTTTGGAGAGTACACCGGGGAGCTGTTTTTT. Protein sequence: CASSFGEYTGELFF. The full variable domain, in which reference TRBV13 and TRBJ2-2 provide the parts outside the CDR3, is AAGVIQSPRHLIKEKRETATLKCYPIPRHDTVYWYQQGPGQDPQFLISFYEKMQSDKGSIPDRFSAQQFSDYHSELNMSSLELGDSALYFCASSFGEYTGELFFGEGSRLTVL.

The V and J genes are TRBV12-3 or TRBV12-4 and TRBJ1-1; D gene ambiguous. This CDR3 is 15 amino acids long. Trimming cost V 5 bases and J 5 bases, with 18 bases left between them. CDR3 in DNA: TGTGCCAGCAGTCTTTCCCAGACAACGAAGACTGAAGCTTTCTTT. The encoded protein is CASSLSQTTKTEAFF.

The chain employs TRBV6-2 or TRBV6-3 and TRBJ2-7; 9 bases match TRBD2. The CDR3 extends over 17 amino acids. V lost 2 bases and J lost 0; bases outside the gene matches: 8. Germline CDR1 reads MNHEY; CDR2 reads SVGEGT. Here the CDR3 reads CASSYGLAGISSYEQYF. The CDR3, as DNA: TGTGCCAGCAGTTACGGTCTAGCGGGGATAAGCTCCTACGAGCAGTACTTC.

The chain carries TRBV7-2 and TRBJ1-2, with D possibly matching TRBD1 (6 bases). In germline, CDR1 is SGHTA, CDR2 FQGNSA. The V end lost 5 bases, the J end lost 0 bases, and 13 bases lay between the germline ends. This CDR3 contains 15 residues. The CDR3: CASSKRDTSNYGYTF. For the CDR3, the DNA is TGTGCCAGCAGCAAACGGGACACCTCTAACTATGGCTACACCTTC.

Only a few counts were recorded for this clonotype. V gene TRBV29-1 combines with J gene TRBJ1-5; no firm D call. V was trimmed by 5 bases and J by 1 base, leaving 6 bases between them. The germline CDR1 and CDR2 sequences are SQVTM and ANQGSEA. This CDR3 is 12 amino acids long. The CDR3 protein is CSVKWSNQPQHF. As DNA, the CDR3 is TGCAGCGTTAAGTGGAGCAATCAGCCCCAGCATTTT.

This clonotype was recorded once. The CDR3 coding sequence is TGTGCCAGCAGCTTTTGGGACGGACGCCACGAGCAGTACTTC. Translation: CASSFWDGRHEQYF. The chain links TRBV11-2 to TRBJ2-7; D is perhaps TRBD1 or TRBD2 (5 bases each). This CDR3 is 14 amino acids long. V was clipped by 3 bases and J by 5 bases, with 14 bases between them. Germline-derived CDR1 and CDR2 are SGHAT and FQNNGV. Together with reference TRBV11-2 and TRBJ2-7, the CDR3 gives the full variable domain: EAGVAQSPRYKIIEKRQSVAFWCNPISGHATLYWYQQILGQGPKLLIQFQNNGVVDDSQLPKDRFSAERLKGVDSTLKIQPAKLEDSAVYLCASSFWDGRHEQYFGPGTRLTVT.

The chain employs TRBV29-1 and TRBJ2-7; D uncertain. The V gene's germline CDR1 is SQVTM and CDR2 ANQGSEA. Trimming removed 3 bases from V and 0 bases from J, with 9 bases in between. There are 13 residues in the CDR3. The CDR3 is CSVDRRSSYEQYF. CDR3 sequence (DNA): TGCAGCGTTGACAGGAGATCCTCCTACGAGCAGTACTTC.

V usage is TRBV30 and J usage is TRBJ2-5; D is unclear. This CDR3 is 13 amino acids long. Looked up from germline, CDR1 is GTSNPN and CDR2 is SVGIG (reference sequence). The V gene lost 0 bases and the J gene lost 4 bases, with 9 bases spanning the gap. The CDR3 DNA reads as TGTGCCTGGAGTGTCGGACGGAGAGAGACCCAGTACTTC. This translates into CAWSVGRRETQYF.

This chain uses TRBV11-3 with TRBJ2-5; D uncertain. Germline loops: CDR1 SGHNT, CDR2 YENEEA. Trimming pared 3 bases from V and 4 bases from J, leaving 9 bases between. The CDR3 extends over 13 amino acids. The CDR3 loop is CASSFWAAETQYF. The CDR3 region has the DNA TGTGCCAGCAGCTTCTGGGCAGCAGAGACCCAGTACTTC.

The CDR3 loop reads CASSVGRGRYNEQFF. The DNA for the CDR3 is TGTGCCAGCAGCGTAGGCCGGGGGCGCTACAATGAGCAGTTCTTC. The chain links TRBV9 to TRBJ2-1; D tentatively fits TRBD1 or TRBD2 (6 bases each). Germline V gives CDR1 SGDLS, CDR2 YYNGEE. The CDR3 has 15 residues. V dropped 0 bases and J dropped 3 bases, with 10 bases sitting between them. Full variable domain (remainder filled in from reference TRBV9 and TRBJ2-1): DSGVTQTPKHLITATGQRVTLRCSPRSGDLSVYWYQQSLDQGLQFLIQYYNGEERAKGNILERFSAQQFPDLHSELNLSSLELGDSALYFCASSVGRGRYNEQFFGPGTRLTVL.

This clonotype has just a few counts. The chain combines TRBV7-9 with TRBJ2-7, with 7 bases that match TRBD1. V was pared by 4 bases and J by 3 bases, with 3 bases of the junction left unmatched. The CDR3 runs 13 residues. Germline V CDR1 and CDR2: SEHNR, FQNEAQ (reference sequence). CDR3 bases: TGTGCCAGCAGCTCCAACAGGGGCTACGAGCAGTACTTC. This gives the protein CASSSNRGYEQYF.

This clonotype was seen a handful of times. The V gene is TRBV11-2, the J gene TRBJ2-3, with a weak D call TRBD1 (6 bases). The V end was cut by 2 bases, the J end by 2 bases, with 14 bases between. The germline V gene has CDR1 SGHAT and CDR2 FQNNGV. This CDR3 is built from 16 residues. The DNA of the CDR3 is TGTGCCAGCAGCTTAAATGGACAGAGAGTCACAGATACGCAGTATTTT. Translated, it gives CASSLNGQRVTDTQYF.

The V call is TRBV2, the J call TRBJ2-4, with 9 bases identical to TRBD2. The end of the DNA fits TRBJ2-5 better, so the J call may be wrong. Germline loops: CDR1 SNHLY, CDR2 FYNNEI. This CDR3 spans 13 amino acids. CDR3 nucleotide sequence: TGTGCCAGCAGCGCTAGCGGGAAAGAGACCCAGTACTTC. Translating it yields CASSASGKETQYF.

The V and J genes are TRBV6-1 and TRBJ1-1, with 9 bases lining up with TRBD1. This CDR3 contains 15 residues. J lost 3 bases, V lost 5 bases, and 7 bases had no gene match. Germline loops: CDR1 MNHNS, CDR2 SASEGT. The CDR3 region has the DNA TGTGCCAGCAGTAAGGGGACAGGGCCGTACACTGAAGCTTTCTTT. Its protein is CASSKGTGPYTEAFF.

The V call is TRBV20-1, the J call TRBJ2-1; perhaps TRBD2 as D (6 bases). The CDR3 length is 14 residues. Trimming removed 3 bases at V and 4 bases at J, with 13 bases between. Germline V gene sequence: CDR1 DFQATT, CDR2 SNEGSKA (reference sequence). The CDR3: CSASYGGPYNEQFF. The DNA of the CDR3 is TGCAGTGCTAGTTACGGGGGACCTTACAATGAGCAGTTCTTC.

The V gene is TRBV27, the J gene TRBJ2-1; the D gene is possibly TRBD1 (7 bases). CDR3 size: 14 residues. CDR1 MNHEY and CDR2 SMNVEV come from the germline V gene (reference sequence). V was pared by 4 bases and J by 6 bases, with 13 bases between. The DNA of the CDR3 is TGTGCCAGCAGTTCACAGGGGAGGTCCAATGAGCAGTTCTTC. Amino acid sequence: CASSSQGRSNEQFF.

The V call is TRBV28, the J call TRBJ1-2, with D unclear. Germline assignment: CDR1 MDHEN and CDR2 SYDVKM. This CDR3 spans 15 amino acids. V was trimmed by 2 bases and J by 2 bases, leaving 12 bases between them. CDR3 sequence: CASSLSTGINYGYTF. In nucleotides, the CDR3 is TGTGCCAGCAGTTTAAGCACGGGGATAAACTATGGCTACACCTTC.

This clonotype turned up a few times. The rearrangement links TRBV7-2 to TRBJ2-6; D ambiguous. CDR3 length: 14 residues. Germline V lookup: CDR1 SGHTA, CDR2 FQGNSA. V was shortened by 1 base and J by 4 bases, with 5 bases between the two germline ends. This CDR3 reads CASSLEGGANVLTF. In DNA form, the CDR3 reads TGTGCCAGCAGCTTAGAGGGCGGGGCCAACGTCCTGACTTTC.

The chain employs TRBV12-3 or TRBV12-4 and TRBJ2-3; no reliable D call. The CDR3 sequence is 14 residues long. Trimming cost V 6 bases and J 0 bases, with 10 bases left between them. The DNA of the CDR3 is TGTGCCAGCAGCAGCACAGCAAGCACAGATACGCAGTATTTT. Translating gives CASSSTASTDTQYF.

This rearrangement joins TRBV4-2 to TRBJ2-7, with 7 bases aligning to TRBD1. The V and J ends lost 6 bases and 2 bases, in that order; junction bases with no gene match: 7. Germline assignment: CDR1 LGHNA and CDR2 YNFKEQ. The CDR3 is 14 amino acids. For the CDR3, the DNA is TGTGCCAGCAGTAAAAGGGACAGACCCTACGAGCAGTACTTC. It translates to CASSKRDRPYEQYF.

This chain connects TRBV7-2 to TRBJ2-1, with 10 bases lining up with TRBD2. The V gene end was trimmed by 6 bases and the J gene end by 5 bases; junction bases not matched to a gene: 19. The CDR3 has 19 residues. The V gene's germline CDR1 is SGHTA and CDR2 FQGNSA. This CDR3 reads CASRIQAGGPVRGNNEQFF. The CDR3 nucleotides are TGTGCCAGCAGGATCCAAGCGGGGGGGCCTGTCAGGGGGAACAATGAGCAGTTCTTC.

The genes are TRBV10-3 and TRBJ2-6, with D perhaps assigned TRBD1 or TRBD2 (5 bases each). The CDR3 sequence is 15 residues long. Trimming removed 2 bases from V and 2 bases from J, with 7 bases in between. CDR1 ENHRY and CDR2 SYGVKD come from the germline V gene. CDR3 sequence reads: CAISEMGAGANVLTF. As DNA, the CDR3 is TGTGCCATCAGTGAGATGGGGGCTGGGGCCAACGTCCTGACTTTC.

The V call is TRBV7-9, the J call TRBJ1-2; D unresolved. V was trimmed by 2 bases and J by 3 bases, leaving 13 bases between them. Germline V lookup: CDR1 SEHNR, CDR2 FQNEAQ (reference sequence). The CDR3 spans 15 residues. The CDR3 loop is CASSLLNSNDYGYTF. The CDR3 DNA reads TGTGCCAGCAGCTTATTGAACAGTAATGACTATGGCTACACCTTC.